Following are 9 T cell receptor beta chains from one sample sequenced in a study of PD-1 blockade in classical Hodgkin lymphoma. Assay used: immunoSEQ multiplex PCR; TCRdb lists only in-frame clones, some missing. This sample has around 24,000 clones, with 67% found just once. In every patient, relapse followed autologous stem cell transplantation, while exposure to brentuximab vedotin differed. The sample here was peripheral blood mononuclear cells (PBMCs), taken before the second cycle of nivolumab. The origin of the receptors is a human donor with classical Hodgkin lymphoma.

This rearrangement joins TRBV2 to TRBJ2-2; TRBD1 is a possible D gene (6 bases). V was shortened by 2 bases and J by 4 bases, with 11 bases between the two germline ends. The CDR3 contains 15 residues. Germline CDR1 reads SNHLY; CDR2 reads FYNNEI. As DNA, the CDR3 is TGTGCCAGCAGTGAACAGGGGTCGGTCACCGGGGAGCTGTTTTTT. This encodes CASSEQGSVTGELFF.

This chain connects TRBV20-1 to TRBJ1-4; no clear D. V was cut by 5 bases and J by 7 bases, with 8 bases left in between. This CDR3 comprises 11 residues. Germline CDR1 is DFQATT and CDR2 is SNEGSKA (reference sequence). The CDR3 protein is CSADYGEKLFF. As DNA, the CDR3 is TGCAGTGCTGACTATGGTGAAAAACTGTTTTTT.

The genes are TRBV28 and TRBJ1-5; weak D call: TRBD1 (6 bases). The CDR3 runs 14 residues. Germline CDR1 MDHEN, CDR2 SYDVKM. Trimming removed 9 bases from V and 4 bases from J, with 16 bases in between. Here the CDR3 DNA reads TGTGCCAGTAGTCAGGGGCCTGGTAATCAGCCCCAGCATTTT. This encodes CASSQGPGNQPQHF.

The V call is TRBV5-1, the J call TRBJ1-1; no clear D. V lost 3 bases to trimming and J lost 1 base, with 13 bases between them. Per the germline V gene, CDR1 is SGHRS and CDR2 is YFSETQ. The CDR3 contains 15 residues. For the CDR3, the DNA is TGCGCCAGCAGCTCCGACGACGTCAGGAACACTGAAGCTTTCTTT. As protein: CASSSDDVRNTEAFF. Full variable domain (outside the CDR3, taken from reference TRBV5-1 and TRBJ1-1): KAGVTQTPRYLIKTRGQQVTLSCSPISGHRSVSWYQQTPGQGLQFLFEYFSETQRNKGNFPGRFSGRQFSNSRSEMNVSTLELGDSALYLCASSSDDVRNTEAFFGQGTRLTVV.

The CDR3 here is CASSLGTEQPQHF. In DNA form, the CDR3 reads TGTGCCAGCAGCTTAGGGACGGAACAGCCCCAGCATTTT. The chain is built from TRBV7-6 and TRBJ1-5; D is uncertain. V lost 1 base to trimming and J lost 7 bases, with 8 bases between them. This CDR3 region has 13 residues. Germline V gene data show CDR1 as SGHVS and CDR2 as FNYEAQ.

This rearrangement joins TRBV28 to TRBJ2-5; the match to TRBD1 covers 7 bases. Looked up from germline, CDR1 is MDHEN and CDR2 is SYDVKM. The trim removed 1 base at V and 5 bases at J, leaving 7 bases unmatched. CDR3 size: 15 residues. The CDR3 sequence is CASSLLGGRGETQYF. The CDR3 nucleotides are TGTGCCAGCAGTTTATTAGGGGGCCGTGGGGAGACCCAGTACTTC.

This clone came up once. The chain carries TRBV18 and TRBJ2-6; D is possibly TRBD1 (6 bases). Per germline, CDR1 KGHSH and CDR2 LQKENI. Trimming shortened V by 4 bases and J by 0 bases, and 10 bases separated the two germline ends. There are 16 residues in the CDR3. The CDR3 region is CASSQDSVSGANVLTF. In DNA form, the CDR3 reads TGTGCCAGCTCACAGGACAGTGTCTCTGGGGCCAACGTCCTGACTTTC.

This clone turned up a few times. This rearrangement joins TRBV5-1 to TRBJ1-2; TRBD1 matches at 12 bases. The CDR3 sequence is 16 residues long. The junction had 7 bases not matched to a gene; V was cut back by 0 bases and J by 7 bases. Germline V gene data show CDR1 as SGHRS and CDR2 as YFSETQ. CDR3 DNA: TGCGCCAGCAGCTTGGAACCGGGACAGGGGGCAGGTGGCTACACCTTC. It specifies CASSLEPGQGAGGYTF. The whole variable domain, remainder taken from reference TRBV5-1 and TRBJ1-2, is KAGVTQTPRYLIKTRGQQVTLSCSPISGHRSVSWYQQTPGQGLQFLFEYFSETQRNKGNFPGRFSGRQFSNSRSEMNVSTLELGDSALYLCASSLEPGQGAGGYTFGSGTRLTVV.

The gene calls are TRBV28 and TRBJ1-1; tentatively, D is TRBD1 (5 bases). Germline assignment: CDR1 MDHEN and CDR2 SYDVKM. CDR3 length: 16 residues. Trimming removed 5 bases from V and 0 bases from J, with 16 bases in between. CDR3 region: CASSDLPGRVNTEAFF. The CDR3 DNA reads TGTGCCAGCAGTGATTTACCGGGACGAGTGAACACTGAAGCTTTCTTT.